This T cell receptor beta chain was identified during a study of OX40 agonist ivuxolimab in advanced cancers. About the study: Therapy given before enrollment (anti-PD-1, anti-PD-L1 or anti-CTLA-4) was allowed, and over 35% had some. One hepatocellular carcinoma and a couple of cutaneous melanoma patients partially responded. Study-wide results and caveats: On average, CD8+ T cells had more expanded clones than CD4+.

The protocol was immunoSEQ multiplex PCR, while the TCRdb copy is restricted to in-frame clones and leaves out a portion. The sample has tens of thousands of clones; over 80% are singletons. Germline lookup yields CDR1 SGDLS and CDR2 YYNGEE. V lost 0 bases, J lost 0 bases, and 7 bases lay in between. This CDR3 comprises 15 residues. Comment on this clone: Its matching antigen is unknown.

This receptor was identified in an adult with an advanced solid tumor such as melanoma, head and neck, liver or kidney cancer. The rearrangement links TRBV9 to TRBJ1-5; no definite D call. The sequencing here drew on CD4+ or CD8+ T cells sorted from blood, taken in a trial of the OX40 agonist ivuxolimab. The CDR3 DNA reads as TGTGCCAGCAGCGTAGGCCCTAATAGCAATCAGCCCCAGCATTTT. This codes for CASSVGPNSNQPQHF. Looking up the rest from reference TRBV9 and TRBJ1-5 gives the full variable domain: DSGVTQTPKHLITATGQRVTLRCSPRSGDLSVYWYQQSLDQGLQFLIQYYNGEERAKGNILERFSAQQFPDLHSELNLSSLELGDSALYFCASSVGPNSNQPQHFGDGTRLSIL.